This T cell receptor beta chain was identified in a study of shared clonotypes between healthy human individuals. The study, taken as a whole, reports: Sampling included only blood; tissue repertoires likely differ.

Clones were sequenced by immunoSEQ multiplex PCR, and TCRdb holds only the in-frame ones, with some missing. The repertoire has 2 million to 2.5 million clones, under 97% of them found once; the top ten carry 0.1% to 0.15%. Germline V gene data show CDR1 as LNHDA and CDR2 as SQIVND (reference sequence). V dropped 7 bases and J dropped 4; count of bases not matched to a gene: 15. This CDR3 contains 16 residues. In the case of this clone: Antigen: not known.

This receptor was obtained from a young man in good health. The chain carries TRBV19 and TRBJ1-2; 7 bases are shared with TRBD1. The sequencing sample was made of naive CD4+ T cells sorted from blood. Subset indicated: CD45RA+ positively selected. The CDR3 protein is CASTRSAGQKSYGYTF. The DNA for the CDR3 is TGTGCCAGTACCCGATCCGCGGGACAGAAAAGCTATGGCTACACCTTC.